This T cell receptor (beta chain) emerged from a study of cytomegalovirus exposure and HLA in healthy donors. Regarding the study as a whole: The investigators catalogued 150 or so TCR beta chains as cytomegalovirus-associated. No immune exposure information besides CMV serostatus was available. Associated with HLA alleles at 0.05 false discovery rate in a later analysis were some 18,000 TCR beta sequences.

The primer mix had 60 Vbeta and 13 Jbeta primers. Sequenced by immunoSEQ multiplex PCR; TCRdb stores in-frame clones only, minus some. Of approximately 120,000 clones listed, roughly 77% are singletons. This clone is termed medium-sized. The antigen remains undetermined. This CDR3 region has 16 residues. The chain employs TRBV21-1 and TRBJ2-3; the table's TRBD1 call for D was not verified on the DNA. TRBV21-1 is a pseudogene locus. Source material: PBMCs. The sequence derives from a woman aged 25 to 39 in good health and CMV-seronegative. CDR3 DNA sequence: TGTGCCAGCAGCAAAGAACAGGGGGCGTTTACAGATACGCAGTATTTT. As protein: CASSKEQGAFTDTQYF.